This T cell receptor beta chain was sequenced during a study of Ad26.COV2.S vaccination and SARS-CoV-2 variants. Study-level information: Administration of Ad26.COV2.S was intramuscular, either once or twice 56 days apart.

General study findings and limits: Vaccine recipients showed a spike-specific TCR breadth that was higher than in placebo recipients. Post-vaccination breadth of spike-specific CD8+ and CD4+ T cell responses was reportedly substantial.

Comments on this clone: Its target is not known.

This CDR3 comprises 17 residues. With 5 bases removed from V and 0 bases from J, the gap between germline ends came to 16 bases. Germline values: CDR1 SEHNR, CDR2 FQNEAQ (reference sequence). The treatment was: roughly 20 received Ad26.COV2.S at low or high dose, single or two shots; roughly five received placebo; per-sample allocation not given. Collection of samples fell on day 63 after the first vaccine or placebo injection. Some clones are missing from TCRdb's copy, which holds only in-frame ones; the method was immunoSEQ multiplex PCR. The table includes 350,000 to 400,000 clones, more than 85% detected once.

The source is a person aged 18-60 years who received the Ad26.COV2.S COVID-19 vaccine or a placebo. Source: peripheral blood, taken in a trial of Ad26.COV2.S vaccine versus placebo. The chain has TRBV7-9 and TRBJ2-2; D assignment may be TRBD1 or TRBD2 (5 bases each). The CDR3, as DNA: TGTGCCAGCAGCCCCCGGGGACGGACGTCGAACACCGGGGAGCTGTTTTTT. It is translated as CASSPRGRTSNTGELFF.